Shown below are 5 T cell receptor beta chains from a single sample sequenced in a study of response to subunit inactivated influenza vaccine. TCRdb itself ran the RT-PCR reads through MiXCR, one entry per CDR3 protein. The table records 200,000 to 300,000 distinct CDR3 sequences, over 9% of them present only once. Material: non-naive T cells sorted from PBMCs, obtained 14 to 15 days before vaccination. These receptors were obtained from a man between 45 and 60 years old who received an inactivated influenza vaccine.

The table lists this clonotype with a few counts. This chain joins TRBV2 and TRBJ1-1; TRBD1 matches 7 bases. Germline V lookup: CDR1 SNHLY, CDR2 FYNNEI. V shed 8 bases and J 1 base; nucleotides not matched to a gene: 4. The CDR3 loop spans 13 amino acids. The CDR3 loop is CASYYRGNTEAFF. The CDR3 nucleotides read TGTGCCAGCTATTACAGGGGGAACACTGAAGCTTTCTTT.

The chain employs TRBV5-1 and TRBJ2-5, with D perhaps TRBD2 (6 bases). V lost 4 bases, J lost 5 bases, and 15 bases lay in between. The CDR3 totals 14 residues. Germline assignment: CDR1 SGHRS and CDR2 YFSETQ. Written as DNA, the CDR3 is TGCGCCAGCAGCCCCGGGACTGCACATGAGACCCAGTACTTC. It is translated as CASSPGTAHETQYF.

This chain connects TRBV28 to TRBJ2-4; D call uncertain. The germline CDR1 and CDR2 sequences are MDHEN and SYDVKM. V lost 3 bases, J lost 1 base, and 13 bases lay in between. The CDR3 has 16 residues. CDR3 sequence (DNA): TGTGCCAGCAGTTTTTTTACTTTTCGGGCCAAAAACATTCAGTACTTC. Translating it yields CASSFFTFRAKNIQYF.

This clonotype was picked up a small number of times. The chain combines TRBV5-1 with TRBJ2-3, with D uncertain. This CDR3 comprises 15 residues. V lost 0 bases and J 0 bases, leaving 8 bases between the germline ends. The germline gives CDR1 SGHRS, CDR2 YFSETQ. Here the CDR3 reads CASSLGLVSTDTQYF. In DNA form, the CDR3 reads TGCGCCAGCAGCTTGGGGCTTGTTAGCACAGATACGCAGTATTTT.

The chain is built from TRBV6-5 and TRBJ2-5, with D perhaps assigned TRBD1 or TRBD2 (6 bases each). V was clipped by 2 bases and J by 5 bases, with 15 bases between them. Germline V gene lookup returns CDR1 MNHEY and CDR2 SVGAGI. The CDR3 extends over 15 amino acids. CDR3 coding DNA: TGTGCCAGCAGTTACGTGTGGGGGGCAGGCGAGACCCAGTACTTC. As protein: CASSYVWGAGETQYF.